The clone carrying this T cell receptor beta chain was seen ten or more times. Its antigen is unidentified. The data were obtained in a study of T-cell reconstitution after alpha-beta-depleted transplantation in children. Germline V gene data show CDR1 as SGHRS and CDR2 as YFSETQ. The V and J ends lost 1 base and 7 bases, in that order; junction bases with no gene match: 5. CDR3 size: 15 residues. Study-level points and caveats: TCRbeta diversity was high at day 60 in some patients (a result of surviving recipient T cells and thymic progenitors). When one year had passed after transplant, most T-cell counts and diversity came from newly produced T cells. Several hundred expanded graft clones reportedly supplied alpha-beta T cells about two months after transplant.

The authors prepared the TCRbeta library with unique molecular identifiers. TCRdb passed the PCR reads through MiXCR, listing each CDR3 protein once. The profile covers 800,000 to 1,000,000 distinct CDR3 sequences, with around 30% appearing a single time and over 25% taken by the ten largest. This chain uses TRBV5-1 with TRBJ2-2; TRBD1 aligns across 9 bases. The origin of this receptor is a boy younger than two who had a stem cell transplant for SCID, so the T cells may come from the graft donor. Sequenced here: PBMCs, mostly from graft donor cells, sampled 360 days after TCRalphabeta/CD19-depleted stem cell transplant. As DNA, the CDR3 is TGCGCCAGCAGCTTGTCCGGGACAGGGATCGGGGAGCTGTTTTTT. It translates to CASSLSGTGIGELFF.